The subject of this entry is one T cell receptor beta chain. The target antigen is unknown. Profiling relied on immunoSEQ multiplex PCR, and the TCRdb table lists in-frame clones only, not all of them. The sample contains some 2.1 million clones, around 95% of which appear only once. The sample originates from a study of shared clonotypes between healthy human individuals. Naive CD8 cells lacked CD45RO and underwent positive selection for CCR7, leaving out terminally differentiated effector memory CD45RA+ cells. All the donors were Caucasian adults who lived in Nashville, Tennessee. Overall study findings and caveats: A handful of donors had around 5% of their naive CD4 clonotypes in common. For sorted subsets, rarefaction showed incomplete sequencing despite large depth. Sample collection involved blood only; tissue repertoires are likely different.

V was clipped by 5 bases and J by 4 bases; unmatched bases: 6. Germline loops: CDR1 SGHTA, CDR2 FQGTGA. The CDR3 consists of 14 residues. The TCR originated in a young man in good health. Some clones in this sample may be carry-over from other donors' samples. The rearrangement joins TRBV7-3 to TRBJ2-3; 7 nucleotides match TRBD2. Sequencing was performed on naive CD8+ T cells from PBMCs. CDR3 nucleotides: TGTGCCAGCAGCCAAAGGACTAGGGCAGATACGCAGTATTTT. Its protein is CASSQRTRADTQYF.